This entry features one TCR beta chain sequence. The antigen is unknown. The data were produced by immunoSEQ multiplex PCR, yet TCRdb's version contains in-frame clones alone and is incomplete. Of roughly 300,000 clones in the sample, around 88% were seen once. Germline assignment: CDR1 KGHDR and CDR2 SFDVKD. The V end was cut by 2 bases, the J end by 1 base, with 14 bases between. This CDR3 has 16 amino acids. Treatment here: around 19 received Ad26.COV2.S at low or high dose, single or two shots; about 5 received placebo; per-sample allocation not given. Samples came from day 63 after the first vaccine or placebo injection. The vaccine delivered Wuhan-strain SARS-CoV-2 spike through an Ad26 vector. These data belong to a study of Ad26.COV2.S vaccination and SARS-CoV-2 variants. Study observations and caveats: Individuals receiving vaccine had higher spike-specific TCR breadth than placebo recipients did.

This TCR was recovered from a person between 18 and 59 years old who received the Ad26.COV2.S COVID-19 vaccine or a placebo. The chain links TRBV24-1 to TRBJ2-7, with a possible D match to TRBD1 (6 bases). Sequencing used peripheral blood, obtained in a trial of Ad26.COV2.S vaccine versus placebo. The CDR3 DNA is TGTGCCACCAGTGATTCCCACGACAGGCCATCCTACGAGCAGTACTTC. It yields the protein CATSDSHDRPSYEQYF.